The 14 T cell receptor beta chains below all came from one sample that was sequenced in a study of human T cells and chemical hapten exposure. Described time point: patch test 2, 6 weeks after DPC sensitization. Treatment indicated: therapeutic diphenylcyclopropenone sensitization with weekly scalp DPC. TCRdb called the RACE reads again in MiXCR, with one record for every CDR3 protein. The sample lists about 350,000 distinct CDR3 sequences; around 6% were seen once. The input for sequencing was whole blood, taken in connection with sensitization to the hapten diphenylcyclopropenone (DPC). The receptors derive from a woman aged 18 to 35 with alopecia areata. Some clones in this sample may be carry-over from other donors' samples.

This clonotype was seen ten or more times. The rearrangement joins TRBV20-1 to TRBJ1-1, with 9 nucleotides matching TRBD1. This CDR3 spans 15 amino acids. V trimming: 4 bases; J trimming: 5 bases; junction bases outside the gene matches: 11. Germline CDR1 is DFQATT and CDR2 is SNEGSKA (reference sequence). The CDR3 region has the DNA TGCAGTGCTAAGGCCGTGTCCGGGACAGGGACTGAAGCTTTCTTT. This codes for CSAKAVSGTGTEAFF.

The rearrangement links TRBV7-6 to TRBJ1-1, with 7 bases lining up with TRBD1. The CDR3 is 13 amino acids. Per the germline V gene, CDR1 is SGHVS and CDR2 is FNYEAQ. V lost 1 base to trimming and J lost 7 bases; unmatched junction nucleotides: 3. In nucleotides, the CDR3 is TGTGCCAGCAGCTTAGGGGGACAGAATGAAGCTTTCTTT. Translation: CASSLGGQNEAFF.

This clonotype was recorded many times. V and J are TRBV29-1 and TRBJ1-5, with unresolved D. Germline lookup yields CDR1 SQVTM and CDR2 ANQGSEA. The length of the CDR3 is 14 residues. Deletions cut 7 bases from V and 4 bases from J, with 17 bases between. The CDR3 spells CSAGTGSSNQPQHF. The CDR3 DNA reads TGCAGCGCGGGAACCGGGAGTTCGAATCAGCCCCAGCATTTT.

V gene TRBV20-1 combines with J gene TRBJ2-3; TRBD1 is a possible D gene (7 bases). This CDR3 is built from 16 residues. Germline CDR1 DFQATT, CDR2 SNEGSKA (reference sequence). V gave up 1 base and J gave up 2 bases, with 16 bases separating them. This CDR3 reads CSARVGQGGLTDTQYF. CDR3 in DNA: TGCAGTGCTAGAGTTGGGCAGGGGGGTCTCACAGATACGCAGTATTTT.

This clonotype has only a few counts. V gene TRBV20-1 combines with J gene TRBJ2-3; D unresolved. This CDR3 is 10 amino acids long. Germline CDR1 is DFQATT and CDR2 is SNEGSKA (reference sequence). V was shortened by 6 bases and J by 6 bases, with 7 bases between the two germline ends. Here the CDR3 reads CSAEPDTQYF. The CDR3 DNA reads TGCAGTGCCGAACCGGATACGCAGTATTTT.

The sample holds a few counts of this clonotype. V and J are TRBV10-3 and TRBJ2-3; 8 bases match TRBD2. The CDR3 is made up of 14 amino acids. Per germline, CDR1 ENHRY and CDR2 SYGVKD. The junction had 4 bases not matched to a gene; V was cut back by 4 bases and J by 4 bases. CDR3 protein: CAISGNSGADTQYF. The CDR3 nucleotides read TGTGCCATCAGTGGAAATAGCGGGGCAGATACGCAGTATTTT.

The chain links TRBV20-1 to TRBJ1-4; the D is unclear. CDR1 is DFQATT and CDR2 is SNEGSKA in the germline V gene (reference sequence). The CDR3 consists of 13 residues. V gave up 0 bases and J gave up 5 bases, with 7 bases separating them. CDR3 region: CSARDEGNEKLFF. DNA of the CDR3: TGCAGTGCTAGAGATGAAGGGAATGAAAAACTGTTTTTT.

The chain links TRBV7-9 to TRBJ2-1, with 13 bases matching TRBD2. The CDR3 has 16 residues. Losses at the gene ends were 5 bases for V and 5 bases for J; bases not matched to a gene: 6. Germline V gives CDR1 SEHNR, CDR2 FQNEAQ (reference sequence). The CDR3, as DNA: TGTGCCAGCAGCCCCGGGACTAGCGGGGTAGACAATGAGCAGTTCTTC. Translated: CASSPGTSGVDNEQFF.

This clonotype was picked up many times. V usage is TRBV29-1 and J usage is TRBJ2-3; the match to TRBD1 covers 7 bases. There are 18 residues in the CDR3. Germline trimming cut 5 bases from V and 4 bases from J; bases unmatched to any gene: 21. Germline loops: CDR1 SQVTM, CDR2 ANQGSEA. The CDR3 DNA is TGCAGCGTTCTGCTTGATATCTTAGACAGGGTGGATGCAGATACGCAGTATTTT. Its protein is CSVLLDILDRVDADTQYF.

This CDR3 reads CASSLAGQGLNTGELFF. CDR3 sequence (DNA): TGCGCCAGCAGCTTGGCGGGACAGGGCCTTAACACCGGGGAGCTGTTTTTT. This rearrangement joins TRBV5-1 to TRBJ2-2; 9 positions agree with TRBD1. The germline V gene encodes CDR1 SGHRS and CDR2 YFSETQ. V was pared by 0 bases and J by 2 bases, with 5 bases of the junction left unmatched. The CDR3 length is 17 residues.

Many counts were recorded for this clonotype. The CDR3 region is CASRAGQTYEQYF. The CDR3 DNA reads as TGTGCCAGCAGGGCCGGACAGACATACGAGCAGTACTTC. This chain uses TRBV28 with TRBJ2-7; a possible D gene is TRBD1 (6 bases). Germline V CDR1 and CDR2: MDHEN, SYDVKM. The CDR3 has 13 residues. Trimming pared 6 bases from V and 4 bases from J, leaving 13 bases between.

This clonotype appeared a few times. This chain joins TRBV6-6 and TRBJ2-1; possible D gene TRBD1, 6 bases. The CDR3 is made up of 17 amino acids. In germline, CDR1 is MNHNY, CDR2 SVGAGI (reference sequence). Trimming removed 5 bases from V and 5 bases from J, with 22 bases in between. The CDR3 is CASSENRRGHLHNEQFF. Here the CDR3 DNA reads TGTGCCAGCAGTGAAAATCGCAGGGGACACCTCCACAATGAGCAGTTCTTC.

In its sample, this clonotype was seen many times. The chain links TRBV27 to TRBJ2-3; tentative D call: TRBD2 (6 bases). The V gene's germline CDR1 is MNHEY and CDR2 SMNVEV (reference sequence). The CDR3 covers 14 residues. The ends were cut back, 5 bases at V and 2 bases at J, with 11 bases in the middle. The CDR3 spells CASSKAGYTDTQYF. In nucleotides, the CDR3 is TGTGCCAGCAGTAAGGCGGGGTACACAGATACGCAGTATTTT.

This clonotype was counted only a few times. J is TRBJ2-7 and V is TRBV29-1; D ambiguous. With 0 bases removed from V and 5 bases from J, the gap between germline ends came to 8 bases. Looked up from germline, CDR1 is SQVTM and CDR2 is ANQGSEA. The CDR3 extends over 12 amino acids. The CDR3 loop reads CSVEDSSNEQYF. In DNA, the CDR3 is TGCAGCGTTGAAGACAGTAGCAACGAGCAGTACTTC.